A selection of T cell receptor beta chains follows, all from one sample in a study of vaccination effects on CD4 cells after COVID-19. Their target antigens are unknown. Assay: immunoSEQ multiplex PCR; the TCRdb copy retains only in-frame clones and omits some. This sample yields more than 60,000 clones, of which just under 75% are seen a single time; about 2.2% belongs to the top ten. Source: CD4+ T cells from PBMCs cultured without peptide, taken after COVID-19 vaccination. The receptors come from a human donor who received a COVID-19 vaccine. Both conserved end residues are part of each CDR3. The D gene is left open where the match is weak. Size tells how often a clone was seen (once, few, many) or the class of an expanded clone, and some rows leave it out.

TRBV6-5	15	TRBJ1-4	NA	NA	CASSYYRVTNEKLFF	TGTGCCAGCAGTTACTATCGGGTAACTAATGAAAAACTGTTTTTT
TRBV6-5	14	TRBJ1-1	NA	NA	CASSYAGGAAEAFF	TGTGCCAGCAGTTACGCGGGAGGCGCGGCTGAAGCTTTCTTT
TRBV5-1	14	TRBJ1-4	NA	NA	CASSLGVMSEKLFF	TGCGCCAGCAGCTTGGGAGTAATGAGCGAAAAACTGTTTTTT
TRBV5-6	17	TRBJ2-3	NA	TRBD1	CASDKGARDRETDTQYF	TGTGCCAGCGACAAAGGCGCCCGGGACAGGGAAACAGATACGCAGTATTTT
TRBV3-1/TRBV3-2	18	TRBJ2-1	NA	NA	CASRESPDRLSSYNEQFF	TGTGCCAGCCGAGAATCCCCCGACAGGCTGAGCTCCTACAATGAGCAGTTCTTC
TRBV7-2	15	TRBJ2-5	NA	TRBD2	CASRYRLAGEETQYF	TGTGCCAGCAGGTACAGACTAGCGGGGGAAGAGACCCAGTACTTC
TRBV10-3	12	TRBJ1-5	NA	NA	CATGSNNQPQHF	TGTGCCACTGGTTCTAATAATCAGCCCCAGCATTTT
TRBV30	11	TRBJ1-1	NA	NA	CAWMERRMAFF	TGTGCCTGGATGGAGAGGCGGATGGCTTTCTTT
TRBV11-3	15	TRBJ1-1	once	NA	CASSPLEERNTEAFF	TGTGCCAGCAGCCCCTTAGAGGAGAGGAACACTGAAGCTTTCTTT
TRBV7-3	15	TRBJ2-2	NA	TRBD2	CASSLGVAGNGELFF	TGTGCCAGCAGCTTAGGGGTAGCGGGCAACGGGGAGCTGTTTTTT
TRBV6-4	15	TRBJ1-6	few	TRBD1	CASSDSGQGTSPLHF	TGTGCCAGCAGTGACTCGGGACAGGGGACTTCACCCCTCCACTTT
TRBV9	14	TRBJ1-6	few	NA	CASSVGQGNSPLHF	TGTGCCAGCAGCGTAGGTCAGGGGAATTCACCCCTCCACTTT
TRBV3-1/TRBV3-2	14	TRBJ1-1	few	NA	CASSRGTLNTEAFF	TGTGCCAGCAGCCGCGGGACCCTGAACACTGAAGCTTTCTTT
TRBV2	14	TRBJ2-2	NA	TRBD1	CASRLQGAAGELFF	TGTGCCAGCAGACTACAGGGGGCCGCCGGGGAGCTGTTTTTT
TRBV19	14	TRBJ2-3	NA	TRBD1	CASSDRGSTDTQYF	TGTGCCAGTAGCGACAGGGGGAGCACAGATACGCAGTATTTT